This passage covers 24 T cell receptor beta chains from one sample sequenced in a study of T-cell reconstitution after alpha-beta-depleted transplantation in children. The TCRbeta library incorporated unique molecular identifiers. TCRdb re-called the PCR reads through MiXCR, storing one row per CDR3 protein. Here the sample spans about a million distinct CDR3 sequences, under 30% being singletons. The sequencing here drew on PBMCs, mostly from graft donor cells, taken 360 days after TCRalphabeta/CD19-depleted stem cell transplant. Every receptor here comes from a boy under three years old who had a stem cell transplant for SCID, so the T cells may come from the graft donor.

The gene calls are TRBV24-1 and TRBJ2-7, with 8 bases fitting TRBD1. The CDR3 extends over 14 amino acids. The trim removed 9 bases at V and 9 bases at J, leaving 15 bases unmatched. Germline V gene data show CDR1 as KGHDR and CDR2 as SFDVKD. The CDR3 region is CATGRGMDRDGQYF. CDR3 in DNA: TGTGCCACCGGTCGGGGGATGGACAGGGACGGGCAGTACTTC.

V gene TRBV25-1 combines with J gene TRBJ1-5; TRBD1 is a possible D gene (6 bases). Germline V gene lookup returns CDR1 MGHDK and CDR2 SYGVNS. The V end lost 11 bases, the J end lost 0 bases, and 14 bases lay between the germline ends. The CDR3 runs 14 residues. Here the CDR3 DNA reads TGTGCCTCCGCTGAGGGGGATAGCAATCAGCCCCAGCATTTT. Protein product: CASAEGDSNQPQHF.

V gene TRBV29-1 combines with J gene TRBJ1-1; 9 bases align to TRBD1. This CDR3 has 14 amino acids. Germline assignment: CDR1 SQVTM and CDR2 ANQGSEA. Trimming removed 6 bases from V and 5 bases from J; junction bases left unmatched: 10. Here the CDR3 reads CSVTTGQGWTEAFF. CDR3 nucleotide sequence: TGCAGCGTCACGACGGGACAGGGTTGGACTGAAGCTTTCTTT.

V usage is TRBV9 and J usage is TRBJ2-1, with 9 bases aligning to TRBD2. This CDR3 contains 15 residues. Germline CDR1 SGDLS, CDR2 YYNGEE. Trimming cost V 0 bases and J 6 bases; bases outside gene matches: 4. CDR3 region: CASSVAAGGINEQFF. Here the CDR3 DNA reads TGTGCCAGCAGCGTAGCTGCGGGGGGGATCAATGAGCAGTTCTTC.

This clonotype has a handful of counts. The chain combines TRBV28 with TRBJ1-5, with D perhaps matching TRBD1 (5 bases). V lost 6 bases and J lost 3, with 15 bases in between. The CDR3 extends over 15 amino acids. Germline assignment: CDR1 MDHEN and CDR2 SYDVKM. As DNA, the CDR3 is TGTGCCAGCAGCCGTCCCGACAGTATCAATCAGCCCCAGCATTTT. This encodes CASSRPDSINQPQHF.

The genes are TRBV12-3 or TRBV12-4 and TRBJ1-2; TRBD1 aligns across 9 bases. Unmatched junction bases numbered 9, after V lost 5 bases and J lost 8 bases. This CDR3 is 14 amino acids long. CDR3 sequence reads: CASSIDRGYQGYTF. The CDR3 DNA reads TGTGCCAGCAGTATTGACAGGGGGTATCAAGGCTACACCTTC.

This clonotype was counted only a few times. This rearrangement joins TRBV12-3 or TRBV12-4 to TRBJ1-1; D perhaps matches TRBD1 (5 bases). The CDR3 spans 14 residues. V lost 7 bases, J lost 4 bases, and 16 bases lay in between. The CDR3 DNA reads as TGTGCCAGCACTCTGGGTAAGGGGAGCACTGAAGCTTTCTTT. This gives the protein CASTLGKGSTEAFF.

J is TRBJ2-3 and V is TRBV12-3 or TRBV12-4, with a tentative D call TRBD1 (5 bases). The CDR3 extends over 15 amino acids. V gave up 4 bases and J gave up 4 bases, with 15 bases separating them. The CDR3 coding sequence is TGTGCCAGCAGTTCCGCAGGGAATCGAGCAGATACGCAGTATTTT. Translating it yields CASSSAGNRADTQYF.

This clonotype has only a few counts. V usage is TRBV7-2 and J usage is TRBJ2-3; the D is unclear. The V end lost 0 bases, the J end lost 2 bases, and 12 bases lay between the germline ends. Germline V gene data show CDR1 as SGHTA and CDR2 as FQGNSA. This CDR3 has 16 amino acids. CDR3: CASSLAGATLTDTQYF. The DNA of the CDR3 is TGTGCCAGCAGCTTAGCGGGCGCGACTCTCACAGATACGCAGTATTTT.

The chain joins TRBV20-1 to TRBJ2-5, with 12 bases lining up with TRBD2. The CDR3 sequence is 16 residues long. Germline CDR1 is DFQATT and CDR2 is SNEGSKA (reference sequence). V was clipped by 3 bases and J by 5 bases; unmatched bases: 10. CDR3 loop: CSASLAGGLISETQYF. CDR3 nucleotide sequence: TGCAGTGCTAGTCTAGCGGGGGGGTTAATTTCGGAGACCCAGTACTTC.

V is TRBV6-1 and J is TRBJ2-7, with 10 nucleotides matching TRBD1. CDR1 is MNHNS, CDR2 SASEGT, per germline. The CDR3 length is 15 residues. V shed 7 bases and J 6 bases; nucleotides not matched to a gene: 12. CDR3 amino acids: CASTRGGTGDGEQYF. The CDR3 DNA follows: TGTGCCAGCACCAGAGGGGGGACAGGGGACGGCGAGCAGTACTTC.

This clonotype was counted only a few times. CDR3 in DNA: TGTGCCAGGGCTCGAGTCGGGACTGAAGCTTTCTTT. Translating it yields CARARVGTEAFF. J is TRBJ1-1 and V is TRBV2; D is ambiguous. There are 12 residues in the CDR3. V lost 9 bases, J lost 5 bases, and 13 bases lay in between. In germline, CDR1 is SNHLY, CDR2 FYNNEI.

The gene calls are TRBV27 and TRBJ1-6; tentative D call: TRBD1 (5 bases). The V end was cut by 4 bases, the J end by 7 bases, with 11 bases between. The CDR3 spans 14 residues. In germline, CDR1 is MNHEY, CDR2 SMNVEV (reference sequence). This CDR3 reads CASSWRQINSPLHF. The CDR3 DNA is TGTGCCAGCAGTTGGAGACAGATAAATTCACCCCTCCACTTT.

Only a few counts were recorded for this clonotype. CDR3 region: CSVGRGANTGELFF. CDR3 DNA: TGCAGCGTTGGGCGGGGGGCGAACACCGGGGAGCTGTTTTTT. The rearrangement links TRBV29-1 to TRBJ2-2; 8 bases are shared with TRBD2. V shed 4 bases and J 0 bases; nucleotides not matched to a gene: 1. The germline V gene has CDR1 SQVTM and CDR2 ANQGSEA. The CDR3 runs to 14 residues.

The chain recombines TRBV7-6 with TRBJ1-1; D gene uncertain. Germline assignment: CDR1 SGHVS and CDR2 FNYEAQ. V was pared by 6 bases and J by 1 base, with 18 bases between. The CDR3 extends over 16 amino acids. The CDR3 DNA is TGTGCCAGCAGTCTACTACCCTTGGGAACGAACACTGAAGCTTTCTTT. Amino acid sequence: CASSLLPLGTNTEAFF.

This clonotype has more than one count but fewer than ten. The V gene is TRBV5-1, the J gene TRBJ1-1; D unresolved. The V and J ends lost 3 bases and 2 bases respectively, with 11 bases between them. Germline CDR1 is SGHRS and CDR2 is YFSETQ. The CDR3 runs to 14 residues. The CDR3 coding sequence is TGCGCCAGCAGCTGGAGAGACATCAACACTGAAGCTTTCTTT. Amino acids: CASSWRDINTEAFF.

The table lists this clonotype with a few counts. This chain uses TRBV10-3 with TRBJ2-7; 9 bases map to TRBD1. With V trimmed by 7 bases and J by 4 bases, 11 bases remained unmatched. Germline CDR1 and CDR2: ENHRY and SYGVKD. The CDR3 has 15 amino acids. CDR3 sequence: CAINPGQGAVYEQYF. Here the CDR3 DNA reads TGTGCCATCAACCCGGGACAGGGAGCGGTTTACGAGCAGTACTTC.

There are a few counts of this clonotype. This sequence joins TRBV28 and TRBJ1-2; TRBD1 matches at 7 bases. V lost 4 bases, J lost 2 bases, and 13 bases stayed unmatched. The germline CDR1 and CDR2 sequences are MDHEN and SYDVKM. The CDR3 length is 17 residues. The CDR3 loop is CASSSGLWDRGNYGYTF. CDR3 nucleotides: TGTGCCAGCAGTTCGGGACTCTGGGACAGAGGAAACTATGGCTACACCTTC.

The genes are TRBV7-2 and TRBJ2-5, with D perhaps matching TRBD1 (5 bases). The CDR3 runs to 15 residues. From germline, CDR1 is SGHTA and CDR2 FQGNSA. Trimming cost V 0 bases and J 2 bases, with 10 bases left between them. Here the CDR3 reads CASSLAKGLQETQYF. The CDR3 DNA sequence: TGTGCCAGCAGCTTAGCAAAGGGGCTTCAAGAGACCCAGTACTTC. The entire variable domain, with the rest obtained from reference TRBV7-2 and TRBJ2-5, is as follows: GAGVSQSPSNKVTEKGKDVELRCDPISGHTALYWYRQSLGQGLEFLIYFQGNSAPDKSGLPSDRFSAERTGGSVSTLTIQRTQQEDSAVYLCASSLAKGLQETQYFGPGTRLLVL.

The sample holds one count of this clonotype. V usage is TRBV11-2 and J usage is TRBJ2-3; D gene uncertain. Germline V gene data show CDR1 as SGHAT and CDR2 as FQNNGV. The V gene lost 1 base and the J gene lost 3 bases, with 11 bases spanning the gap. The CDR3 is 15 residues long. CDR3 in DNA: TGTGCCAGCAGCTTAGTCTTGTCGAGGACAGATACGCAGTATTTT. The encoded protein is CASSLVLSRTDTQYF.

This chain uses TRBV20-1 with TRBJ1-5; the D gene is possibly TRBD1 (5 bases). CDR1 is DFQATT and CDR2 is SNEGSKA in the germline V gene (reference sequence). The CDR3 runs to 13 residues. CDR3 residues: CSGRGASNQPQHF. The CDR3 bases are TGCAGCGGACGAGGGGCTAGCAATCAGCCCCAGCATTTT.

The chain has TRBV15 and TRBJ1-2; no clear D. The germline V gene encodes CDR1 LNHNV and CDR2 YYDKDF (reference sequence). Trimming stripped 0 bases from V and 5 bases from J, with 10 bases between. The CDR3 has 14 residues. The CDR3 region has the DNA TGTGCCACCAGCAGAGATTTCGGGTTTTATGGCTACACCTTC. Protein product: CATSRDFGFYGYTF.

This clonotype was seen more than once but under ten times. The chain recombines TRBV10-3 with TRBJ2-1; 14 nucleotides line up with TRBD2. This CDR3 region has 13 residues. Per the germline V gene, CDR1 is ENHRY and CDR2 is SYGVKD. After removal of 11 bases from V and 9 bases from J, the junction contained 6 bases not matched to a gene. The CDR3 spells CAVGTSGGGEQFF. As DNA, the CDR3 is TGTGCCGTCGGGACTAGCGGGGGTGGTGAGCAGTTCTTC.

The rearrangement joins TRBV7-2 to TRBJ2-7; 8 bases align to TRBD2. The CDR3 sequence is 15 residues long. Germline CDR1 SGHTA, CDR2 FQGNSA. The V gene end was trimmed by 5 bases and the J gene end by 4 bases; junction bases not matched to a gene: 10. The CDR3 region is CASSRPGLGGYEQYF. CDR3 sequence (DNA): TGTGCCAGCAGCCGTCCGGGACTAGGGGGATACGAGCAGTACTTC.